Listed below are T cell receptor beta chains from one sample, sequenced in a study of post-analysis software for immune sequencing data. TCRdb passed the PCR reads through MiXCR, listing each CDR3 protein once. The sample shows roughly 600,000 distinct CDR3 sequences, about 44% of them seen only once. Sequencing was carried out using blood. The origin of the receptors is a girl aged 10 to 17 with multiple sclerosis. The CDR3 runs from the conserved cysteine through the conserved F or W. Fields, in order: CDR3 DNA, CDR3 protein, V gene, J gene, D gene, clone size. A D gene is named only where the DNA matches it firmly. Not every row has a clone size; where given, it reads once, few, many or a size class.

CDR3nt: TGTGCCAGCGGTAGGACCTGGACAGGGCCAGGGCTCTGTGGCTACACCTTC; CDR3aa: CASGRTWTGPGLCGYTF; v_gene: TRBV7-9; j_gene: TRBJ1-2; d_gene: TRBD1; abundance: NA
CDR3nt: TGCGCCAGCAGCTTGGTCGACAGGGCCTCCTACGAGCAGTACTTC; CDR3aa: CASSLVDRASYEQYF; v_gene: TRBV5-1; j_gene: TRBJ2-7; d_gene: TRBD1; abundance: NA
CDR3nt: TGTGCCAGCAGGAACAGCGGGAGAGCCTACGAGCAGTACTTC; CDR3aa: CASRNSGRAYEQYF; v_gene: TRBV6-5; j_gene: TRBJ2-7; d_gene: TRBD2; abundance: few
CDR3nt: TGTGCCATCAGTCGCCCGGGACAGGGTAACGAGCAGTACTTC; CDR3aa: CAISRPGQGNEQYF; v_gene: TRBV10-3; j_gene: TRBJ2-7; d_gene: TRBD1; abundance: NA
CDR3nt: TGCAGTGCCTCGACTAGCGGGACTTCAGAGACCCAGTACTTC; CDR3aa: CSASTSGTSETQYF; v_gene: TRBV20-1; j_gene: TRBJ2-5; d_gene: TRBD2; abundance: NA
CDR3nt: TGTGCCAGCAGCCTTCAAGGGGGGCGATGGTCGTCCGAGCAGTACTTC; CDR3aa: CASSLQGGRWSSEQYF; v_gene: TRBV13; j_gene: TRBJ2-7; d_gene: NA; abundance: NA
CDR3nt: TGTGCCAGCAGTTACGCCCCGGAGGGCGAGCAGTACTTC; CDR3aa: CASSYAPEGEQYF; v_gene: TRBV6-7; j_gene: TRBJ2-7; d_gene: NA; abundance: NA
CDR3nt: TGTGCCAGCAGTTTATCGTCGGTGAACACTGAAGCTTTCTTT; CDR3aa: CASSLSSVNTEAFF; v_gene: TRBV27; j_gene: TRBJ1-1; d_gene: NA; abundance: few
CDR3nt: TGTGCCAGCAGCCAGGCGGGCAGGGGCTATGGCTACACCTTC; CDR3aa: CASSQAGRGYGYTF; v_gene: TRBV3-1; j_gene: TRBJ1-2; d_gene: NA; abundance: NA
CDR3nt: TGTGCCAACAGTTATGGAGAGACCCAGTACTTC; CDR3aa: CANSYGETQYF; v_gene: TRBV12-3/TRBV12-4; j_gene: TRBJ2-5; d_gene: NA; abundance: NA
CDR3nt: TGTGCCAGCAGCCCACACATGCCCGTCCCCAATGAGCAGTACTTC; CDR3aa: CASSPHMPVPNEQYF; v_gene: TRBV6-2/TRBV6-3; j_gene: TRBJ2-5; d_gene: NA; abundance: NA
CDR3nt: TGCGCCAGCAGCCGCGGAATCTCCGCGGGGCATCGGAACACTCAGTACTTC; CDR3aa: CASSRGISAGHRNTQYF; v_gene: TRBV4-1; j_gene: TRBJ2-4; d_gene: NA; abundance: NA
CDR3nt: TGTGCCAGCGTTCGGGGCGCTGGGGCCAACGTCCTGACTTTC; CDR3aa: CASVRGAGANVLTF; v_gene: TRBV9; j_gene: TRBJ2-6; d_gene: NA; abundance: many
CDR3nt: TGCGCCAGCAGCTTCCAGGGAGATTATAATTCACCCCTCCACTTT; CDR3aa: CASSFQGDYNSPLHF; v_gene: TRBV5-1; j_gene: TRBJ1-6; d_gene: NA; abundance: NA
CDR3nt: TGTGCCAGCAGCCCTCCCGGCCGGGGGCAGCCCCAGCATTTT; CDR3aa: CASSPPGRGQPQHF; v_gene: TRBV7-8; j_gene: TRBJ1-5; d_gene: NA; abundance: many
CDR3nt: TGCGCCAGCAGCTTGGACGGGGACGAGCAGTACTTC; CDR3aa: CASSLDGDEQYF; v_gene: TRBV5-1; j_gene: TRBJ2-7; d_gene: NA; abundance: many
CDR3nt: TGCGCCAGCAGCTCAACCCGGGACGATGAATATGGCTACACCTTC; CDR3aa: CASSSTRDDEYGYTF; v_gene: TRBV5-1; j_gene: TRBJ1-2; d_gene: NA; abundance: few
CDR3nt: TGTGCCACCAGTGACCTCGGGACAGGGAGGCAAGAGACCCAGTACTTC; CDR3aa: CATSDLGTGRQETQYF; v_gene: TRBV24-1; j_gene: TRBJ2-5; d_gene: TRBD1; abundance: once
CDR3nt: TGTGCCAGCAGCGGGACAGGGGGCCACACTGAAGCTTTCTTT; CDR3aa: CASSGTGGHTEAFF; v_gene: TRBV9; j_gene: TRBJ1-1; d_gene: TRBD1; abundance: NA
CDR3nt: TGTGCCAGCAGTGAATCTGGCAGGAGCTCCTACGAGCAGTACTTC; CDR3aa: CASSESGRSSYEQYF; v_gene: TRBV25-1; j_gene: TRBJ2-7; d_gene: NA; abundance: NA
CDR3nt: TGCAGTGCTAGCCGGCAGGTCTATGGCTACACCTTC; CDR3aa: CSASRQVYGYTF; v_gene: TRBV20-1; j_gene: TRBJ1-2; d_gene: NA; abundance: once
CDR3nt: TGTGCCTGGAGTTTAACCGGGACTTCTGAGCAGTTCTTC; CDR3aa: CAWSLTGTSEQFF; v_gene: TRBV30; j_gene: TRBJ2-1; d_gene: NA; abundance: NA
CDR3nt: TGTGCCAGCAGCTCCATGGGAGCTCAAGAGACCCAGTACTTC; CDR3aa: CASSSMGAQETQYF; v_gene: TRBV11-3; j_gene: TRBJ2-5; d_gene: NA; abundance: NA
CDR3nt: TGTGCCAGCAGTGGAAATCCAGAGGGGACAGGGGGCTTCTACGAGCAGTACTTC; CDR3aa: CASSGNPEGTGGFYEQYF; v_gene: TRBV6-1; j_gene: TRBJ2-7; d_gene: TRBD1; abundance: NA
CDR3nt: TGTGCCAGCAGCCCATCTAACCCGGGACTAGCGGGGGTCTATAGCACAGATACGCAGTATTTT; CDR3aa: CASSPSNPGLAGVYSTDTQYF; v_gene: TRBV11-2; j_gene: TRBJ2-3; d_gene: TRBD2; abundance: few
CDR3nt: TGCGCCAGCAGCCAAGGGCAGCCACGAGAGCAGTACTTC; CDR3aa: CASSQGQPREQYF; v_gene: TRBV4-1; j_gene: TRBJ2-7; d_gene: NA; abundance: few
CDR3nt: TGTGCCAGCAGCCCCCGGATGGGTGGGGGCTACGATACGCAGTATTTT; CDR3aa: CASSPRMGGGYDTQYF; v_gene: TRBV9; j_gene: TRBJ2-3; d_gene: NA; abundance: NA
CDR3nt: TGCAGCGTTGAGGGGGCCAGTCCCCAAGAGACCCAGTACTTC; CDR3aa: CSVEGASPQETQYF; v_gene: TRBV29-1; j_gene: TRBJ2-5; d_gene: NA; abundance: NA
CDR3nt: TGTGCCAGCAGTTTGCACAGACCCACAGATACACAGTATTTT; CDR3aa: CASSLHRPTDTQYF; v_gene: TRBV12-3/TRBV12-4; j_gene: TRBJ2-3; d_gene: NA; abundance: NA
CDR3nt: TGTGCCAGCAGTCGATGGACAGATTCCAATGAGCAGTTCTTC; CDR3aa: CASSRWTDSNEQFF; v_gene: TRBV2; j_gene: TRBJ2-1; d_gene: NA; abundance: many
CDR3nt: TGTGCCAGCAGCTTAGGGTGGGAATACGAGCAGTACTTC; CDR3aa: CASSLGWEYEQYF; v_gene: TRBV7-8; j_gene: TRBJ2-7; d_gene: NA; abundance: NA
CDR3nt: TGCAGTGCCCGGTCCCGGGGAAAACAGCCCCAGCATTTT; CDR3aa: CSARSRGKQPQHF; v_gene: TRBV20-1; j_gene: TRBJ1-5; d_gene: NA; abundance: NA
CDR3nt: TGCGCCAGCAGCCCCCGGGACAGGGGGTTGCTCGAGCAGTTCTTC; CDR3aa: CASSPRDRGLLEQFF; v_gene: TRBV5-1; j_gene: TRBJ2-1; d_gene: TRBD1; abundance: few
CDR3nt: TGTGCCAGCAGTGAAAGGGGCTTCGGGGTTTTAGAGACCCAGTACTTC; CDR3aa: CASSERGFGVLETQYF; v_gene: TRBV6-1; j_gene: TRBJ2-5; d_gene: NA; abundance: NA
CDR3nt: TGTGCCAGCAATCCCACCGAACGCAATGAGCAGTTCTTC; CDR3aa: CASNPTERNEQFF; v_gene: TRBV11-1; j_gene: TRBJ2-1; d_gene: NA; abundance: once
CDR3nt: TGTGCCAGCAGCCCCTCTACTGGTAGGGGGCTCTACAATGAGCAGTTCTTC; CDR3aa: CASSPSTGRGLYNEQFF; v_gene: TRBV7-9; j_gene: TRBJ2-1; d_gene: TRBD1; abundance: NA
CDR3nt: TGCAGCGTTTGGACTGGAGAGACCCAGTACTTC; CDR3aa: CSVWTGETQYF; v_gene: TRBV29-1; j_gene: TRBJ2-5; d_gene: NA; abundance: few
CDR3nt: TGTGCCACCAGTGACTCCCGACTAGACTACAATGAGCAGTTCTTC; CDR3aa: CATSDSRLDYNEQFF; v_gene: TRBV24-1; j_gene: TRBJ2-1; d_gene: NA; abundance: few
CDR3nt: TGCGCCAGCAGCTTGTGGCAGTCTAGCGGCCCGACCTACGAGCAGTACTTC; CDR3aa: CASSLWQSSGPTYEQYF; v_gene: TRBV5-1; j_gene: TRBJ2-7; d_gene: TRBD2; abundance: NA
CDR3nt: TGTGCCAGCAGCCAAGATCGGCTAAGGACTAGCGAAGGGGAGCAGTTCTTC; CDR3aa: CASSQDRLRTSEGEQFF; v_gene: TRBV4-2; j_gene: TRBJ2-1; d_gene: TRBD2; abundance: NA
CDR3nt: TGTGCCAGCAGCCAAGGAACTAGTTTCGATGAGCAGTTCTTC; CDR3aa: CASSQGTSFDEQFF; v_gene: TRBV3-1; j_gene: TRBJ2-1; d_gene: NA; abundance: NA
CDR3nt: TGTGCCAGCAGTTTGAACCCTCGCAGTGGCTACACCTTC; CDR3aa: CASSLNPRSGYTF; v_gene: TRBV12-3/TRBV12-4; j_gene: TRBJ1-2; d_gene: NA; abundance: NA